This T cell receptor beta chain derives from a study of patients and donors after allogeneic stem cell transplantation. Via MiXCR, TCRdb re-called the RT-PCR reads, giving one row per CDR3 protein. The table shows 900,000 to 1,000,000 distinct CDR3 sequences, with 18% occurring only once. The CDR3 runs to 14 residues. The germline CDR1 and CDR2 sequences are DFQATT and SNEGSKA (reference sequence). J gave up 5 bases and V 6 bases, and 7 bases lay outside the gene matches. This clonotype has more than one count but fewer than ten. The receptor was isolated from a human donor who was either an allogeneic HSCT recipient or a stem cell or donor lymphocyte infusion donor (not recorded which). It is not recorded whose cells these are; they may come from a transplant donor. The source material was blood, either unsorted or a sorted T cell fraction (not recorded which). The chain links TRBV20-1 to TRBJ2-5; 12 bases are shared with TRBD2. The CDR3 region is CSASSGGAWETQYF. In nucleotides, the CDR3 is TGCAGTGCCTCTAGCGGGGGGGCCTGGGAGACCCAGTACTTC.